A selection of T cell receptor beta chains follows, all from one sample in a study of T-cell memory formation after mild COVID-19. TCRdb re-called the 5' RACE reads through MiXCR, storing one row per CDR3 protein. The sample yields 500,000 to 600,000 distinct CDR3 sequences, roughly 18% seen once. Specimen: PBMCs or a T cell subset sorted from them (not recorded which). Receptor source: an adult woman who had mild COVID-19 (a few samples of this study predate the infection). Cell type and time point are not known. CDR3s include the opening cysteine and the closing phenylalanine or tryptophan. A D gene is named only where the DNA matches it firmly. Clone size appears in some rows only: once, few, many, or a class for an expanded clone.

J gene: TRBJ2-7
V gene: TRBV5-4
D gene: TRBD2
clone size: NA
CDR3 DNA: TGTGCCAGCAGCACTGGACTAGCGGGGGAGACCTACGAGCAGTACTTC
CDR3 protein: CASSTGLAGETYEQYF

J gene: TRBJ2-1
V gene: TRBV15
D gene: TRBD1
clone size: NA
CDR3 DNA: TGTGCCACCTGGAGCCGGGACAGCTCCTACAATGAGCAGTTCTTC
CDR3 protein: CATWSRDSSYNEQFF

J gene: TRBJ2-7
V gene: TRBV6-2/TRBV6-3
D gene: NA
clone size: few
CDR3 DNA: TGTGCCAGCTCGGGTGTAGGCGGGATCCTGCACGAGCAGTACTTC
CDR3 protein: CASSGVGGILHEQYF

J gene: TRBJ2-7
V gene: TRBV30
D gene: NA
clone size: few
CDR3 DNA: TGTGCCTGGAGTTGGACTGGCTACGAGCAGTACTTC
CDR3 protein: CAWSWTGYEQYF

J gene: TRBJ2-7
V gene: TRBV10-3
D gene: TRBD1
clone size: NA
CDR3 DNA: TGTGCCATCAGTGGGGGACAGGTAATCGACGAGCAGTACTTC
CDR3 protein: CAISGGQVIDEQYF

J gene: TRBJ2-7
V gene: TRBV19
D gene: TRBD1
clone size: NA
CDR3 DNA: TGTGCCAGTAGTTCGGCGGGGACAGGGAGCGAGCAGTACTTC
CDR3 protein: CASSSAGTGSEQYF

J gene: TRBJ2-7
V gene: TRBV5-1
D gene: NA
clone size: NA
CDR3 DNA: TGCGCCAGCAGCTTGGATATCTCCTACGAGCAGTACTTC
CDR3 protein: CASSLDISYEQYF

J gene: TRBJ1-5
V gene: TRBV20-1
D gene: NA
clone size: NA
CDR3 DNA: TGCAGTGCTAGAGTCTCAGCAGGGGGCAATCAGCCCCAGCATTTT
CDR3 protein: CSARVSAGGNQPQHF

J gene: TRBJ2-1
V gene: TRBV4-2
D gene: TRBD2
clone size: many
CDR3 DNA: TGTGCCAGCTTCGGGACTAGCGGGAGATCCCCTCACAATGAGCAGTTCTTC
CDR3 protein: CASFGTSGRSPHNEQFF

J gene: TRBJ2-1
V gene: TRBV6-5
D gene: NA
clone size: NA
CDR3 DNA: TGTGCCAGCTCACCCCTTGACATCTGGAATGAGCAGTTCTTC
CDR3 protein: CASSPLDIWNEQFF

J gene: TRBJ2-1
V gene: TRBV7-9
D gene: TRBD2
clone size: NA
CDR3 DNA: TGTGCCAGCAGCTTATCGGAGCGGGGCAGCTCCTACAATGAGCAGTTCTTC
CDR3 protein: CASSLSERGSSYNEQFF

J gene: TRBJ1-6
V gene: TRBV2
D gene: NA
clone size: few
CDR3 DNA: TGTGCCAGCAGTGAAGCGCGCCGGAATAATTCACCCCTCCACTTT
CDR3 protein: CASSEARRNNSPLHF

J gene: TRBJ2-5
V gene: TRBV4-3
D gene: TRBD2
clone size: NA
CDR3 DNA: TGCGCCAGCAGCCAAGCAGTAGCGGGAGTGGAAGAGACCCAGTACTTC
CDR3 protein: CASSQAVAGVEETQYF

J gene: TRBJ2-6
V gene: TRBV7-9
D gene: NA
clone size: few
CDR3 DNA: TGTGCCAGCAGCTTTCTGACAGACTCTGGGGCCAACGTCCTGACTTTC
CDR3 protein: CASSFLTDSGANVLTF

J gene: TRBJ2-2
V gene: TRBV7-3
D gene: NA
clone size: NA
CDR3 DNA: TGTGACAGCAGCTTTAAACCCTCTACCGGGGAGCTGTTTTTT
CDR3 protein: CDSSFKPSTGELFF

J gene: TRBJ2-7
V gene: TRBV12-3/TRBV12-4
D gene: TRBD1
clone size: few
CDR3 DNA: TGTGCCAGCAGTCGAGGACAGGACAGACGTGGCGAGCAGTACTTC
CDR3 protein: CASSRGQDRRGEQYF

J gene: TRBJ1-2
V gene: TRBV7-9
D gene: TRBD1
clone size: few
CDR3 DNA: TGTGCCAGCAGCCGTCCCGGGACAGGGCCCTATGGCTACACCTTC
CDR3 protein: CASSRPGTGPYGYTF

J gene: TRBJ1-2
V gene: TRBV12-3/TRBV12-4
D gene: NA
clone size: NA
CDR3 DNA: TGTGCCAGCAGTTTACGGGCGCTGGGAGATAACTATGGCTACACCTTC
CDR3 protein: CASSLRALGDNYGYTF

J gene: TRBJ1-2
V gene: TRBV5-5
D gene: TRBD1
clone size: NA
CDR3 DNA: TGTGCCAGCAGCTCTACCGGGACAGGATATGGCTACACCTTC
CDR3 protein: CASSSTGTGYGYTF

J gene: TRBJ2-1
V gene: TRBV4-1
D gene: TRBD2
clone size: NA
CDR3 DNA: TGCGCCAGCAGCCAGCTACTAGCGGGGGGGCCATATGAGCAGTTCTTC
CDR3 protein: CASSQLLAGGPYEQFF

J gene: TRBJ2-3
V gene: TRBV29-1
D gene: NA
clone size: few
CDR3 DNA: TGCAGCGTGGGGGGCGGAGTGGTGGATACGCAGTATTTT
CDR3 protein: CSVGGGVVDTQYF

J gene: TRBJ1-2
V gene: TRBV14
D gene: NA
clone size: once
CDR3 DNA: TGTGCCAGCAGCCAAAATGGAGGATATGGCTACACCTTC
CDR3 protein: CASSQNGGYGYTF

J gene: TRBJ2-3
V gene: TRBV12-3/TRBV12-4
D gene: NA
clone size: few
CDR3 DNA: TGTGCCAGCAGTTTAGCGCTAACAGGCTCAGATACGCAGTATTTT
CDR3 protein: CASSLALTGSDTQYF

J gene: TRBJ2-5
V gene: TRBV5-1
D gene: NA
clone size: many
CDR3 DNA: TGCGCCAGCAGCTTAAGAACAGAAGAGACCCAGTACTTC
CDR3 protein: CASSLRTEETQYF

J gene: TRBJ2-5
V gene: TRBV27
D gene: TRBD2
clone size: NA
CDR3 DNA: TGTGCCAGCATTATAGCGGGAGGGCTGGAGACCCAGTACTTC
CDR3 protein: CASIIAGGLETQYF

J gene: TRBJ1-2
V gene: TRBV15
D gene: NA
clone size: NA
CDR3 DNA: TGTGCCACCAGCAGAGAACAGGGACCTAACTATGGCTACACCTTC
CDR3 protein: CATSREQGPNYGYTF

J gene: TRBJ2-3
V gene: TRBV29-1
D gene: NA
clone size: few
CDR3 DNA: TGCAGCGTTTCCAATGACGGGGGCACAGATACGCAGTATTTT
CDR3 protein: CSVSNDGGTDTQYF

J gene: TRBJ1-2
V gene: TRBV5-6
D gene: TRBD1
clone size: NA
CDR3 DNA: TGTGCCAGTGGGACAGGGGATTACGGCTACACCTTC
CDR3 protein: CASGTGDYGYTF

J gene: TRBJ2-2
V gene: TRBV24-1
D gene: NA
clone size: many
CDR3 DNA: TGTGCCACCAGCTTGACGGGGGAACACACCGGGGAGCTGTTTTTT
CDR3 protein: CATSLTGEHTGELFF

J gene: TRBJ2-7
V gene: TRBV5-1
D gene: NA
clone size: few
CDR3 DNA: TGCGCCAGCAGCTTTAACCCAAGCGGTAGCTCCTACGAGCAGTACTTC
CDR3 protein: CASSFNPSGSSYEQYF

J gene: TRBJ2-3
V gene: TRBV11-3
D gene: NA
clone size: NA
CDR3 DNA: TGTGCCAGCAGCACCCTCACAGATACGCAGTATTTT
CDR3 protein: CASSTLTDTQYF

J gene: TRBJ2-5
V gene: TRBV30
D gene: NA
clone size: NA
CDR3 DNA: TGTGCCTGGAGTAACGGACGCGCCAAGATGAGGTACCAAGAGACCCAGTACTTC
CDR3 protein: CAWSNGRAKMRYQETQYF

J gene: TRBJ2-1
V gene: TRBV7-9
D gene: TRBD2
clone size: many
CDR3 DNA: TGTGCCAGCAGCTTAGGAGCGGGACTTTCTTACAATGAGCAGTTCTTC
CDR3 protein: CASSLGAGLSYNEQFF

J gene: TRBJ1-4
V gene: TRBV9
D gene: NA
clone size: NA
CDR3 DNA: TGTGCCAGCAGCGAGGAGGCGAGCTGGGGGGAAAAACTGTTTTTT
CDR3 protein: CASSEEASWGEKLFF